The rows below give T cell receptor beta chains drawn from one sample of a study of blood T cell repertoires in COVID-19. Using immunoSEQ multiplex PCR, the repertoire was profiled, and TCRdb retains in-frame clones only, with some absent. The repertoire consists of about 220,000 clones, with 80% occurring once and the leading ten covering approximately 5%. Sequenced material: peripheral blood. Receptors originate from a human donor in a cohort sampled during active COVID-19. Both conserved end residues are part of each CDR3. The D gene is left open where the match is weak. Clone sizes are given selectively: once, few, many, or a class where the clone is expanded.

j_gene: TRBJ1-5
abundance: NA
v_gene: TRBV28
d_gene: TRBD1
CDR3nt: TGTGCCAGCAGTTTATCAGGGGGCGGAAATCAGCCCCAGCATTTT
CDR3aa: CASSLSGGGNQPQHF

j_gene: TRBJ2-7
abundance: NA
v_gene: TRBV7-2
d_gene: NA
CDR3nt: TGTGCCAGCAGCTTATACGGGTCGGGGTACGAGCAGTACTTC
CDR3aa: CASSLYGSGYEQYF

j_gene: TRBJ1-3
abundance: few
v_gene: TRBV6-1
d_gene: TRBD1
CDR3nt: TGTGCCAGCAGTGCAGGACAGGGGCGGACCGCTTCTGGAAACACCATATATTTT
CDR3aa: CASSAGQGRTASGNTIYF

j_gene: TRBJ2-6
abundance: few
v_gene: TRBV4-2
d_gene: TRBD2
CDR3nt: TGTGCCAGCAGCCATGGACTAGCGGGGACCTCTGGGGCCAACGTCCTGACTTTC
CDR3aa: CASSHGLAGTSGANVLTF

j_gene: TRBJ2-7
abundance: NA
v_gene: TRBV27
d_gene: TRBD2
CDR3nt: TGTGCCAGCAGTTTTGGGGGGACTAGGCTAAACTACGAGCAGTACTTC
CDR3aa: CASSFGGTRLNYEQYF

j_gene: TRBJ2-1
abundance: once
v_gene: TRBV15
d_gene: NA
CDR3nt: TGTGCCACCAGTGGCCACAATGAGCAGTTCTTC
CDR3aa: CATSGHNEQFF

j_gene: TRBJ1-2
abundance: NA
v_gene: TRBV7-9
d_gene: NA
CDR3nt: TGTGCCAGCGTCCGAGGTGGCGGCGGAGCTAACTATGGCTACACCTTC
CDR3aa: CASVRGGGGANYGYTF

j_gene: TRBJ2-7
abundance: few
v_gene: TRBV15
d_gene: TRBD1
CDR3nt: TGTGCCACCAGCGTAAGTACAGGGGTCACCTACGAGCAGTACTTC
CDR3aa: CATSVSTGVTYEQYF

j_gene: TRBJ1-3
abundance: NA
v_gene: TRBV6-1
d_gene: TRBD1
CDR3nt: TGTGCCAGCAGTGAACGCAGGGGGGGAAACACCATATATTTT
CDR3aa: CASSERRGGNTIYF

j_gene: TRBJ1-3
abundance: few
v_gene: TRBV30
d_gene: NA
CDR3nt: TGTGCCTGGAGGCGGGGTGCTGGAAACACCATATATTTT
CDR3aa: CAWRRGAGNTIYF

j_gene: TRBJ1-6
abundance: NA
v_gene: TRBV10-3
d_gene: TRBD1
CDR3nt: TGTGCCATCAGGGCGACAGGGTCGATGAATTCACCCCTCCACTTT
CDR3aa: CAIRATGSMNSPLHF

j_gene: TRBJ2-1
abundance: NA
v_gene: TRBV7-2
d_gene: NA
CDR3nt: TGTGCCAGCAGCTTAGATGTGGGAGGAGGCTACAATGAGCAGTTCTTC
CDR3aa: CASSLDVGGGYNEQFF

j_gene: TRBJ2-5
abundance: NA
v_gene: TRBV19
d_gene: TRBD1
CDR3nt: TGTGCCAGTAGTATAGGGAAGTGGACAGGGACTCAAGAGACCCAGTACTTC
CDR3aa: CASSIGKWTGTQETQYF

j_gene: TRBJ2-7
abundance: NA
v_gene: TRBV18
d_gene: NA
CDR3nt: TGTGCCAGCTCACCAGAGGCGAGCTCCTACGAGCAGTACTTC
CDR3aa: CASSPEASSYEQYF

j_gene: TRBJ2-7
abundance: NA
v_gene: TRBV28
d_gene: TRBD2
CDR3nt: TGTGCCAGCAGCCCGAGGGGAGGGAGGTCCTACGAGCAGTACTTC
CDR3aa: CASSPRGGRSYEQYF

j_gene: TRBJ1-3
abundance: NA
v_gene: TRBV6-2/TRBV6-3
d_gene: TRBD1
CDR3nt: TGTGCCAGCAGTACCCCAACGACAGGGCTCTCTGGAAACACCATATATTTT
CDR3aa: CASSTPTTGLSGNTIYF

j_gene: TRBJ2-1
abundance: NA
v_gene: TRBV7-3
d_gene: TRBD2
CDR3nt: TGTGCCAGCAGCTTAGCGGGAGGCCGTTATGAGCAGTTCTTC
CDR3aa: CASSLAGGRYEQFF

j_gene: TRBJ2-7
abundance: NA
v_gene: TRBV6-5
d_gene: TRBD1
CDR3nt: TGTGCCAGCTCGGACCGGGACAGCTCCTACGAGCAGTACTTC
CDR3aa: CASSDRDSSYEQYF

j_gene: TRBJ1-5
abundance: NA
v_gene: TRBV18
d_gene: NA
CDR3nt: TGTGCCAGCTCACCACGGCGGGGGCAGGACAATCAGCCCCAGCATTTT
CDR3aa: CASSPRRGQDNQPQHF

j_gene: TRBJ2-7
abundance: NA
v_gene: TRBV18
d_gene: TRBD2
CDR3nt: TGTGCCAGCTCCCTCGAAAGGACTAGGGCCTACGAGCAGTACTTC
CDR3aa: CASSLERTRAYEQYF

j_gene: TRBJ2-7
abundance: NA
v_gene: TRBV5-1
d_gene: TRBD2
CDR3nt: TGCGCCAGCAGGCCAACAACTAGCGGCTCCTACGAGCAGTACTTC
CDR3aa: CASRPTTSGSYEQYF

j_gene: TRBJ2-2
abundance: once
v_gene: TRBV12-3/TRBV12-4
d_gene: NA
CDR3nt: TGTGTCTCGTTCGGGGGTGCCGGGGAGCTGTTTTTT
CDR3aa: CVSFGGAGELFF

j_gene: TRBJ2-5
abundance: NA
v_gene: TRBV28
d_gene: NA
CDR3nt: TGTGCCAGCAGTTCATCTGGGCCCGTGGAGACCCAGTACTTC
CDR3aa: CASSSSGPVETQYF

j_gene: TRBJ1-4
abundance: once
v_gene: TRBV28
d_gene: TRBD1
CDR3nt: TGTGCCAGCAGTACGGGGACAGTTACATGGGAAAAACTGTTTTTT
CDR3aa: CASSTGTVTWEKLFF

j_gene: TRBJ2-1
abundance: NA
v_gene: TRBV27
d_gene: TRBD2
CDR3nt: TGTGCCACCTCCAGCGGGACGGTCCGCAATGAGCAGTTCTTC
CDR3aa: CATSSGTVRNEQFF

j_gene: TRBJ1-2
abundance: NA
v_gene: TRBV3-1/TRBV3-2
d_gene: NA
CDR3nt: TGTGCCAGCAGCCAAGGGGAGGACATCAACTACTATGGCTACACCTTC
CDR3aa: CASSQGEDINYYGYTF

j_gene: TRBJ2-2
abundance: NA
v_gene: TRBV15
d_gene: TRBD2
CDR3nt: TGTGCCACCTCGGAGGGACTAGCGGGAACCGGGGAGCTGTTTTTT
CDR3aa: CATSEGLAGTGELFF